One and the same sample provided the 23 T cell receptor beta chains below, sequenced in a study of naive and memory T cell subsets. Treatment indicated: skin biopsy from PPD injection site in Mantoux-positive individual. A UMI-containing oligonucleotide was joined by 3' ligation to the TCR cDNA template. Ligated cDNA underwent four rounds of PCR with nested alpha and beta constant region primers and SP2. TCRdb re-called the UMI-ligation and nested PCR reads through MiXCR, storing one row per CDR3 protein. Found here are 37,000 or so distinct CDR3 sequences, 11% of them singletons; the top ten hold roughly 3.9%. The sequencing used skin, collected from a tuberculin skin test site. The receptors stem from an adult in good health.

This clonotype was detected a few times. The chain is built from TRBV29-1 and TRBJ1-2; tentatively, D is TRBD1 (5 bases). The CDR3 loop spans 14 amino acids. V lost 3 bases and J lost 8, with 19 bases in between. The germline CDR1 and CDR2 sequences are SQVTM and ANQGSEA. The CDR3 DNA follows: TGCAGCGTTGACCCTGGACCCGGACAAGAAGGCTACACCTTC. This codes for CSVDPGPGQEGYTF.

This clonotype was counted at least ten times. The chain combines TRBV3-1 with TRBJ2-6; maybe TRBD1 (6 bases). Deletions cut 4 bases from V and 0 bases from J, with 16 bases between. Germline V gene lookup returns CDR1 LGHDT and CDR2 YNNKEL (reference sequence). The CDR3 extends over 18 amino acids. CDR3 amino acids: CASSRMGQASSGANVLTF. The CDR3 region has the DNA TGTGCCAGCAGCCGAATGGGACAAGCCTCCTCTGGGGCCAACGTCCTGACTTTC.

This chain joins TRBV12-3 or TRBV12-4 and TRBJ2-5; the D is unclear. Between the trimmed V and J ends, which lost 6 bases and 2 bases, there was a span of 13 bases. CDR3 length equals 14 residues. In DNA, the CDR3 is TGTGCCAGCAGCCTCATGCTAACTCAAGAGACCCAGTACTTC. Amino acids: CASSLMLTQETQYF.

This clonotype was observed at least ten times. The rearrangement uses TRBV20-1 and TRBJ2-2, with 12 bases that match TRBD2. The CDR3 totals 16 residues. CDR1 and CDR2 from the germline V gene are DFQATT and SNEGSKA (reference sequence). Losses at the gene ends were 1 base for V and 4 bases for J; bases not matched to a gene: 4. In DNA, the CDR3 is TGCAGTGCTAGAGGGACTAGCGGGACCTTCACCGGGGAGCTGTTTTTT. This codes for CSARGTSGTFTGELFF.

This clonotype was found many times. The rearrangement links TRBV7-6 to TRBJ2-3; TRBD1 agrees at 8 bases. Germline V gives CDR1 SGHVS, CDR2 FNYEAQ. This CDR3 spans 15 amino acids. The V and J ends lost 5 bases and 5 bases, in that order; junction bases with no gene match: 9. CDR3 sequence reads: CASSAGGAPGDTQYF. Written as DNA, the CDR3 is TGTGCCAGCAGCGCAGGGGGCGCCCCGGGAGATACGCAGTATTTT.

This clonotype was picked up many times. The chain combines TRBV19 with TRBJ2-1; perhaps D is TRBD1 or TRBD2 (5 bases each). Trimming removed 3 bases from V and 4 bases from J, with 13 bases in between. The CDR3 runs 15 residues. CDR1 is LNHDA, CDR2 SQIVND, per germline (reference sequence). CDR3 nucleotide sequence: TGTGCCAGTAGTATGGGGACGGCCCCTTACAATGAGCAGTTCTTC. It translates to CASSMGTAPYNEQFF.

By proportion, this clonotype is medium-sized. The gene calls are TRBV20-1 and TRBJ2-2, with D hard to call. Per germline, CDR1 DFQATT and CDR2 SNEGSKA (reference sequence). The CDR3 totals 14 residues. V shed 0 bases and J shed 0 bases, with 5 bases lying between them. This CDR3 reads CSARDRPNTGELFF. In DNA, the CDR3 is TGCAGTGCTAGAGATCGACCGAACACCGGGGAGCTGTTTTTT.

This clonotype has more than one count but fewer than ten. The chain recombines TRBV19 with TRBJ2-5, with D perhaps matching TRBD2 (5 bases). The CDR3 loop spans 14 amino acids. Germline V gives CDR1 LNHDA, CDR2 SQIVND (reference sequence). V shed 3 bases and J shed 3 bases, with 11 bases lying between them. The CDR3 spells CASSIMDGKETQYF. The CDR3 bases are TGTGCCAGTAGTATTATGGACGGGAAAGAGACCCAGTACTTC.

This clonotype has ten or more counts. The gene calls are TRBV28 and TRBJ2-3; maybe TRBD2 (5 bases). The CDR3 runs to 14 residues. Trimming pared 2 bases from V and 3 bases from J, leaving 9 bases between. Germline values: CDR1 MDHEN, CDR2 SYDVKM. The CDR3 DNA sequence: TGTGCCAGCAGTTTACCGGGGAGAACAGATACGCAGTATTTT. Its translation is CASSLPGRTDTQYF.

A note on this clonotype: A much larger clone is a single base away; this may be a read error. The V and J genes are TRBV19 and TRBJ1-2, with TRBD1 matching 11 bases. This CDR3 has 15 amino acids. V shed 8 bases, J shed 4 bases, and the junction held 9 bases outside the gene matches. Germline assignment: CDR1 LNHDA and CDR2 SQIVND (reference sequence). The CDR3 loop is CASSSGTGGSYGYTF. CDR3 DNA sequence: TGTGCCAGTTCCTCCGGGACAGGGGGTAGCTATGGCTACACCTTC.

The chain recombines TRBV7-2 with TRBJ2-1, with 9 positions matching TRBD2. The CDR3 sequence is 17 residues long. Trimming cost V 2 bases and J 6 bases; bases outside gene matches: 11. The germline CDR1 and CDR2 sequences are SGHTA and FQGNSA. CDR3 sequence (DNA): TGTGCCAGCAGCTTACGGACTAGCGCCCCGTTCAGCAATGAGCAGTTCTTC. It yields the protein CASSLRTSAPFSNEQFF.

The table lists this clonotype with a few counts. CDR3 in amino acids: CASSETSGGASTQYF. As DNA, the CDR3 is TGTGCCAGCAGCGAAACTAGCGGGGGGGCCTCTACGCAGTATTTT. The V call is TRBV6-4, the J call TRBJ2-3, with 13 bases matching TRBD2. The junction had 8 bases not matched to a gene; V was cut back by 6 bases and J by 8 bases. CDR3 length: 15 residues. The germline gives CDR1 MRHNA, CDR2 SNTAGT.

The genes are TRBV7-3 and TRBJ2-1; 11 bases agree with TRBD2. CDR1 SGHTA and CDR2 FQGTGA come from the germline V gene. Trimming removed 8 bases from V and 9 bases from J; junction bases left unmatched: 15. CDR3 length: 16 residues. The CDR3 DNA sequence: TGTGCCAGCGGCCGGGGTAGCGGGGGGGCGATTGGTGAGCAGTTCTTC. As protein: CASGRGSGGAIGEQFF.

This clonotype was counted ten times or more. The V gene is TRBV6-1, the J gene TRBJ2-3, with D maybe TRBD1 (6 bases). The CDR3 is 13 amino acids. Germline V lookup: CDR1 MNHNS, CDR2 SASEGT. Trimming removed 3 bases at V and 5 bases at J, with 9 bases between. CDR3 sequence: CASSDWGQDTQYF. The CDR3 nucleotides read TGTGCCAGCAGTGACTGGGGGCAAGATACGCAGTATTTT.

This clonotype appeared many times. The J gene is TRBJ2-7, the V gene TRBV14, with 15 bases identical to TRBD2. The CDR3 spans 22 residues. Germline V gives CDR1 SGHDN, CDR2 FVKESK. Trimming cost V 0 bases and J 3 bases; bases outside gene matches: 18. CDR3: CASSQDTTPPGLAGGRYYEQYF. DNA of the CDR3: TGTGCCAGCAGCCAAGATACAACACCGCCGGGACTAGCGGGAGGCCGATACTACGAGCAGTACTTC.

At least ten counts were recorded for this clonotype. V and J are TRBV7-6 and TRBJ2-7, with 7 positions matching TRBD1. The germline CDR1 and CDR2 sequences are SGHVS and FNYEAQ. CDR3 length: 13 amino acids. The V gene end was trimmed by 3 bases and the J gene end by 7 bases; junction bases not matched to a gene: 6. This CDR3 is CASSFTQGVEQYF. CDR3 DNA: TGTGCCAGCAGCTTCACCCAGGGGGTTGAGCAGTACTTC.

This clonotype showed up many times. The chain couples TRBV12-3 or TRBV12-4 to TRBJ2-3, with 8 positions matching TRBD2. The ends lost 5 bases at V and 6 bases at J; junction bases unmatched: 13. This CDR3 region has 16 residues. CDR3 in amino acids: CASSRSGGGTFDTQYF. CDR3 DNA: TGTGCCAGCAGTCGATCCGGGGGGGGGACTTTTGATACGCAGTATTTT.

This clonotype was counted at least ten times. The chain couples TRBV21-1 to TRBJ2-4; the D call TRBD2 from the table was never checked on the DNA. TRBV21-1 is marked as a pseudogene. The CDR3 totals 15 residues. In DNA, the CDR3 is TGTGCCAGCACGGAGGGCCCTGGGGCCAAAAACATTCAGTACTTC. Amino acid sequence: CASTEGPGAKNIQYF.

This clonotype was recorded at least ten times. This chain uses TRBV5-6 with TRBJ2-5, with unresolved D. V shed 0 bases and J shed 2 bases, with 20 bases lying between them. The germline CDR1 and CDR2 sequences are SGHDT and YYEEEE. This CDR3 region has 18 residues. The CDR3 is CASSLVLVPHVLQETQYF. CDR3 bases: TGTGCCAGCAGCTTGGTTCTAGTCCCCCATGTATTACAAGAGACCCAGTACTTC.

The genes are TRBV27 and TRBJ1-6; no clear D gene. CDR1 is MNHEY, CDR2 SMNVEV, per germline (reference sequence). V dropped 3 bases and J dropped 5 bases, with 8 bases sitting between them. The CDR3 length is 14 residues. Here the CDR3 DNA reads TGTGCCAGCAGTTTCGTACGGAATAATTCACCCCTCCACTTT. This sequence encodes CASSFVRNNSPLHF.

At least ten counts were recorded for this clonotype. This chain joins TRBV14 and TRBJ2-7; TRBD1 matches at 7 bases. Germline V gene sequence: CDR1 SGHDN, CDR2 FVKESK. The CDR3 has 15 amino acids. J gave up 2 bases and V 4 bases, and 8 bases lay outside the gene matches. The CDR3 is CASSRSLGQTYEQYF. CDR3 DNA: TGTGCCAGCAGCCGGTCCTTGGGACAGACCTACGAGCAGTACTTC.

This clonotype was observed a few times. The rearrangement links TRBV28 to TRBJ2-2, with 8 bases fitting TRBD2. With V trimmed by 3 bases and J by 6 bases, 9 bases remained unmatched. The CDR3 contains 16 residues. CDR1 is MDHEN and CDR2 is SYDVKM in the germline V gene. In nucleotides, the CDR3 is TGTGCCAGCAGTTTTCATCAAGCGGGAGCATCCGGGGAGCTGTTTTTT. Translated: CASSFHQAGASGELFF.

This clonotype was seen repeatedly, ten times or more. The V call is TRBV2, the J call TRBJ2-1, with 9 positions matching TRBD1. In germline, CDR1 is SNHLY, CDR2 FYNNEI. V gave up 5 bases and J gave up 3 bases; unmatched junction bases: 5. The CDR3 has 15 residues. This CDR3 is CASSSGTGLYNEQFF. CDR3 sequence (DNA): TGTGCCAGCAGTTCCGGGACAGGGCTCTACAATGAGCAGTTCTTC. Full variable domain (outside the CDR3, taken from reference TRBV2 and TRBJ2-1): EPEVTQTPSHQVTQMGQEVILRCVPISNHLYFYWYRQILGQKVEFLVSFYNNEISEKSEIFDDQFSVERPDGSNFTLKIRSTKLEDSAMYFCASSSGTGLYNEQFFGPGTRLTVL.